In this sample, the clone carrying this TCR beta chain turned up many times. The sample is drawn from a study of T-cell reconstitution after alpha-beta-depleted transplantation in children. Preparation of the TCRbeta library used unique molecular identifiers. TCRdb re-called the PCR reads through MiXCR, storing one row per CDR3 protein. The sample consists of some 600,000 distinct CDR3 sequences, approximately 12% of them appearing once. Trimming took 0 bases from V and 4 from J, leaving 15 bases between them. Germline V gives CDR1 SGHTA, CDR2 FQGNSA. The CDR3 is 16 residues long. The chain recombines TRBV7-2 with TRBJ2-5, with a tentative D call TRBD1 (6 bases). The sample consisted of PBMCs, mostly from graft donor cells, taken 360 days after TCRalphabeta/CD19-depleted stem cell transplant. This TCR was recovered from a male patient aged 10-17 years who had a stem cell transplant for acute myeloid leukemia, so the T cells may come from the graft donor. The CDR3 DNA reads as TGTGCCAGCAGCTTAGCCCTGGCAGGGGTAGGAGAGACCCAGTACTTC. Translated: CASSLALAGVGETQYF.